The subject of this entry is one T cell receptor beta chain. Its antigen is undetermined. TCRdb reprocessed the reads via MiXCR and lists one record per CDR3 protein. Found here are 80,000 or so distinct CDR3 sequences, 20% to 30% of them singletons; the top ten hold approximately 48%. The V and J ends lost 6 bases and 4 bases, in that order; junction bases with no gene match: 6. CDR3 size: 14 residues. Germline CDR1 MGHRA, CDR2 YSYEKL. This sample is part of a study of T cell repertoires in cytomegalovirus infection. The source of this sequence is a human donor in good health (CMV status not recorded). Some clones in this sample may be carry-over from other donors' samples. The sequences come from CD8+ T cells from cultured PBMCs, collected from culture after CMV antigen stimulation. This chain links TRBV4-1 with TRBJ2-1; 7 positions match TRBD1. For the CDR3, the DNA is TGCGCCAGCAGTTCGGACAGGACTTACAATGAGCAGTTCTTC. This gives the protein CASSSDRTYNEQFF.